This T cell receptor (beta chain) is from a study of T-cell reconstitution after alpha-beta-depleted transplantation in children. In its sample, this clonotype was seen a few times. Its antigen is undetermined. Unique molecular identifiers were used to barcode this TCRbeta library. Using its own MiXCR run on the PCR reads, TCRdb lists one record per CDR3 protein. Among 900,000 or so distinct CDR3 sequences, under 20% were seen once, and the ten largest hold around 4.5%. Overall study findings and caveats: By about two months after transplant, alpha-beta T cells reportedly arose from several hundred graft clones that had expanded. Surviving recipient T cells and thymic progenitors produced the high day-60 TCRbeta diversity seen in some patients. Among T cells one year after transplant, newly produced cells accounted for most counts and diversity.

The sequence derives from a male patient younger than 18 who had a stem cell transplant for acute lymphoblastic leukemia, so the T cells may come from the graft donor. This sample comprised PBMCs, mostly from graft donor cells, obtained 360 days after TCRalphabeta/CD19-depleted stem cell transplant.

CDR3 protein: CASSLSNFYYEQYF. CDR3 coding DNA: TGTGCCAGCAGTTTATCGAATTTCTACTACGAGCAGTACTTC. The chain employs TRBV27 and TRBJ2-7; D gene uncertain. In germline, CDR1 is MNHEY, CDR2 SMNVEV (reference sequence). The CDR3 covers 14 residues. V dropped 0 bases and J dropped 3 bases, with 9 bases sitting between them.